This entry lists 16 T cell receptor beta chains sequenced from one sample in a study of control samples from healthy donors and cancer patients (dated by TCRdb to the early 2020s). The library was obtained by the immunoSEQ multiplex PCR assay. Sourced from immuneACCESS, this table was stored by TCRdb with only in-frame sequences that have V and J called. A share of the clones is absent; for the studies checked, an unresolved V gene accounts for under half, and the remainder has no known explanation. The sample profile shows under 450,000 clones; 75% to 95% of them were found once. 6% to 7% of the sample lies in the top ten. The specimen sequenced was PBMCs. The source is a man aged 40-49 years with head and neck cancer.

A word on this clone: Other DNA sequences from this sample encode an identical CDR3 as well. The CDR3 DNA sequence: TGTGCCTGGAGTGTACAAGGGTCTGGAAACACCATATATTTT. Protein product: CAWSVQGSGNTIYF. The V gene is TRBV30, the J gene TRBJ1-3; D not certain. The CDR3 runs to 14 residues. Germline V CDR1 and CDR2: GTSNPN, SVGIG (reference sequence). The V end lost 0 bases, the J end lost 1 base, and 7 bases lay between the germline ends.

The chain has TRBV6-1 and TRBJ2-1; D unresolved. Germline V gene lookup returns CDR1 MNHNS and CDR2 SASEGT. The CDR3 is 13 amino acids. The ends were cut back, 3 bases at V and 3 bases at J, with 6 bases in the middle. The CDR3 nucleotides are TGTGCCAGCAGTGAGTATTTCTACAATGAGCAGTTCTTC. It translates to CASSEYFYNEQFF.

The chain is built from TRBV6-4 and TRBJ2-1; 9 bases map to TRBD2. V shed 0 bases and J 8 bases; nucleotides not matched to a gene: 5. The CDR3 extends over 15 amino acids. Per the germline V gene, CDR1 is MRHNA and CDR2 is SNTAGT. CDR3 sequence (DNA): TGTGCCAGCAGTGACTCCGCGGGAGGGCCTGATGAGCAGTTCTTC. Translated: CASSDSAGGPDEQFF.

This sequence joins TRBV13 and TRBJ2-3; D perhaps matches TRBD1 (6 bases). Looked up from germline, CDR1 is PRHDT and CDR2 is FYEKMQ (reference sequence). The CDR3 contains 14 residues. The germline V and J ends were trimmed by 2 bases and 4 bases, with 10 bases remaining between them. The CDR3 nucleotides read TGTGCCAGCAGCTTAAACAGGGACGCAGATACGCAGTATTTT. It translates to CASSLNRDADTQYF.

J is TRBJ1-1 and V is TRBV7-9; D is undetermined. This CDR3 region has 12 residues. Germline assignment: CDR1 SEHNR and CDR2 FQNEAQ (reference sequence). V gave up 3 bases and J gave up 0 bases, with 2 bases separating them. CDR3 bases: TGTGCCAGCAGCTTCTTGAACACTGAAGCTTTCTTT. Its protein is CASSFLNTEAFF.

This sequence joins TRBV27 and TRBJ2-5; a weak D match, TRBD2 (6 bases). CDR1 and CDR2 (germline): MNHEY, SMNVEV (reference sequence). V dropped 3 bases and J dropped 2 bases, with 7 bases sitting between them. This CDR3 is 13 amino acids long. The CDR3 region has the DNA TGTGCCAGCAGTTTCCGGGGGCAAGAGACCCAGTACTTC. Protein sequence: CASSFRGQETQYF.

This rearrangement joins TRBV3-1 (or the pseudogene TRBV3-2) to TRBJ1-2; TRBD1 aligns across 8 bases. The V and J ends lost 5 bases and 4 bases, in that order; junction bases with no gene match: 6. The CDR3 runs to 14 residues. Germline-derived CDR1 and CDR2 are LGHDT and YNNKEL (reference sequence). CDR3: CASSSWDRLYGYTF. CDR3 bases: TGTGCCAGCAGCTCCTGGGACAGGCTCTATGGCTACACCTTC.

This sequence joins TRBV30 and TRBJ1-5; 8 bases fit TRBD1. Germline CDR1 and CDR2: GTSNPN and SVGIG (reference sequence). V trimming: 3 bases; J trimming: 7 bases; junction bases outside the gene matches: 5. The CDR3 runs to 13 residues. The CDR3 region is CAWRGRGPQPQHF. The CDR3 bases are TGTGCCTGGAGGGGCAGGGGGCCCCAGCCCCAGCATTTT.

The chain links TRBV6-6 to TRBJ1-1, with 9 bases matching TRBD1. The CDR3 is made up of 12 amino acids. V gave up 8 bases and J gave up 4 bases; unmatched junction bases: 2. The germline V gene encodes CDR1 MNHNY and CDR2 SVGAGI (reference sequence). Here the CDR3 reads CASEQGATEAFF. CDR3 nucleotides: TGTGCCAGCGAACAGGGGGCCACTGAAGCTTTCTTT.

The CDR3 sequence: CATGTGGVQPQHF. The CDR3 nucleotides read TGTGCCACCGGGACAGGGGGCGTTCAGCCCCAGCATTTT. The V and J genes are TRBV24-1 and TRBJ1-5; TRBD1 matches 12 bases. Germline CDR1 KGHDR, CDR2 SFDVKD. This CDR3 is built from 13 residues. Unmatched junction bases numbered 2, after V lost 9 bases and J lost 6 bases.

The rearrangement uses TRBV28 and TRBJ2-1; D uncertain. Trimming left V 7 bases short and J 10 bases short, with 23 bases between. The CDR3 extends over 15 amino acids. Per the germline V gene, CDR1 is MDHEN and CDR2 is SYDVKM. CDR3: CASTSLGLRVTEQFF. CDR3 sequence (DNA): TGTGCCAGCACCTCCTTAGGGTTAAGGGTGACCGAGCAGTTCTTC.

This chain connects TRBV6-7 to TRBJ2-3; 10 positions agree with TRBD2. TRBV6-7 is placed among ORFs of uncertain function. The CDR3 spans 14 residues. V dropped 5 bases and J dropped 1; count of bases not matched to a gene: 0. The DNA for the CDR3 is TGTGCCAGCAGTCTAGCGGGGGGCACAGATACGCAGTATTTT. This gives the protein CASSLAGGTDTQYF.

The V and J genes are TRBV6-5 and TRBJ2-7; 11 bases agree with TRBD2. V was pared by 10 bases and J by 6 bases, with 14 bases of the junction left unmatched. The CDR3 totals 15 residues. Germline CDR1 and CDR2: MNHEY and SVGAGI. The CDR3 reads CATRPTSGSYGEQYF. In nucleotides, the CDR3 is TGTGCCACCCGCCCCACTAGCGGGAGTTATGGCGAGCAGTACTTC.

This chain joins TRBV10-3 and TRBJ1-5, with D uncertain. Germline CDR1 and CDR2: ENHRY and SYGVKD. Trimming removed 3 bases at V and 2 bases at J, with 14 bases between. The CDR3 length is 16 residues. CDR3 DNA sequence: TGTGCCATCAGTGACCCTGAAGGGTTTGGCAATCAGCCCCAGCATTTT. Its translation: CAISDPEGFGNQPQHF.

The rearrangement links TRBV5-6 to TRBJ2-3; 10 positions agree with TRBD2. Germline V CDR1 and CDR2: SGHDT, YYEEEE. V shed 4 bases, J shed 2 bases, and the junction held 10 bases outside the gene matches. The CDR3 runs 17 residues. The CDR3 bases are TGTGCCAGCAGCACCCTTGGACTAGCGGAAATCACAGATACGCAGTATTTT. Amino acid sequence: CASSTLGLAEITDTQYF.

In its sample, this clone was seen once. J is TRBJ1-5 and V is TRBV11-2, with D perhaps matching TRBD1 (5 bases). This CDR3 spans 15 amino acids. Trimming cost V 4 bases and J 1 base, with 11 bases left between them. CDR1 is SGHAT and CDR2 is FQNNGV in the germline V gene. The CDR3 is CASSSTGDSNQPQHF. CDR3 DNA sequence: TGTGCCAGCAGCTCCACAGGTGACAGCAATCAGCCCCAGCATTTT.